Following are 10 T cell receptor beta chains from one sample sequenced in a study of cytomegalovirus exposure and HLA in healthy donors. Primers for the PCR totalled 60 Vbeta and 13 Jbeta. Method: immunoSEQ multiplex PCR; TCRdb's copy keeps in-frame clones and lacks some. The sample shows more than 85,000 clones, and 5.5% sits with its ten largest clones. Sequencing was done on a sample of PBMCs. All receptors come from a girl aged 10 to 17 in good health and CMV-seropositive.

The V call is TRBV19, the J call TRBJ2-1, with D possibly TRBD1 on 6 matching bases. The V end lost 4 bases, the J end lost 2 bases, and 21 bases lay between the germline ends. Germline-derived CDR1 and CDR2 are LNHDA and SQIVND (reference sequence). The CDR3 consists of 18 residues. In DNA form, the CDR3 reads TGTGCCAGTAGTACGAGACCTACAGGGAGAGGGGCCTACAATGAGCAGTTCTTC. Translated, it gives CASSTRPTGRGAYNEQFF.

V is TRBV2 and J is TRBJ1-4; 8 bases agree with TRBD1. CDR3 size: 14 residues. The germline V gene has CDR1 SNHLY and CDR2 FYNNEI. J gave up 7 bases and V 4 bases, and 5 bases lay outside the gene matches. The CDR3 spells CASSASGGREKLFF. For the CDR3, the DNA is TGTGCCAGCAGTGCTTCAGGGGGCCGTGAAAAACTGTTTTTT.

The genes are TRBV11-3 and TRBJ2-7; a weak D match, TRBD1 (5 bases). V lost 5 bases and J lost 3, with 17 bases in between. Germline V gene lookup returns CDR1 SGHNT and CDR2 YENEEA. This CDR3 spans 15 amino acids. The CDR3 here is CASSPPFDGHYEQYV. The CDR3 DNA reads TGTGCCAGCAGCCCTCCGTTCGACGGACACTACGAGCAGTACGTC.

The chain combines TRBV4-2 with TRBJ2-7, with D tentatively TRBD1 (6 bases). This CDR3 has 17 amino acids. V was shortened by 2 bases and J by 0 bases, with 17 bases between the two germline ends. Germline CDR1 LGHNA, CDR2 YNFKEQ. The CDR3 nucleotides read TGTGCCAGCAGCCAACAAAGGACAGACGCCCTCTCCTACGAGCAGTACTTC. This translates into CASSQQRTDALSYEQYF.

V gene TRBV7-2 combines with J gene TRBJ1-4; D remains unclear. CDR1 is SGHTA and CDR2 is FQGNSA in the germline V gene. V shed 5 bases and J shed 8 bases, with 15 bases lying between them. The CDR3 spans 14 residues. The CDR3: CASSPVEANEKLFF. CDR3 in DNA: TGTGCCAGCAGCCCCGTTGAGGCGAACGAAAAACTGTTTTTT.

The V gene is TRBV7-2, the J gene TRBJ2-7; TRBD2 matches 12 bases. Looked up from germline, CDR1 is SGHTA and CDR2 is FQGNSA. Unmatched junction bases numbered 20, after V lost 2 bases and J lost 9 bases. The CDR3 length is 19 residues. The CDR3 coding sequence is TGTGCCAGCAGCTTATCCCCCCGTCCTAGCGGGGGGGTTAGTCTAGTGCAGTACTTC. This codes for CASSLSPRPSGGVSLVQYF.

V is TRBV25-1 and J is TRBJ2-5, with TRBD2 identical over 7 bases. Looked up from germline, CDR1 is MGHDK and CDR2 is SYGVNS. V gave up 1 base and J gave up 2 bases; unmatched junction bases: 10. This CDR3 region has 17 residues. The CDR3 bases are TGTGCCAGCAGTGAATCGTTGCGGGGGAGTCTTCAAGAGACCCAGTACTTC. Amino acid sequence: CASSESLRGSLQETQYF.

The rearrangement links TRBV9 to TRBJ2-3, with TRBD1 identical over 8 bases. The V and J ends lost 3 bases and 2 bases, in that order; junction bases with no gene match: 5. The CDR3 sequence is 15 residues long. CDR1 is SGDLS and CDR2 is YYNGEE in the germline V gene. The DNA of the CDR3 is TGTGCCAGCAGCGCCGCGGGACAGGTCACAGATACGCAGTATTTT. Its translation is CASSAAGQVTDTQYF.

The chain joins TRBV4-3 to TRBJ2-1, with TRBD2 as a possible D gene (6 bases). Germline CDR1 LGHNA, CDR2 YSLEER. The CDR3 length is 16 residues. Trimming pared 0 bases from V and 4 bases from J, leaving 13 bases between. CDR3 in DNA: TGCGCCAGCAGCCAAGAGAGAGCGGGCGTGTACAATGAGCAGTTCTTC. Amino acids: CASSQERAGVYNEQFF.

The chain combines TRBV6-6 with TRBJ2-1, with 12 bases that match TRBD1. The length of the CDR3 is 15 residues. The V and J ends lost 5 bases and 7 bases, in that order; junction bases with no gene match: 6. Germline V CDR1 and CDR2: MNHNY, SVGAGI (reference sequence). The CDR3, as DNA: TGTGCCAGCAGTCCTCCGGGACAGGGGGCTAATGAGCAGTTCTTC. Protein: CASSPPGQGANEQFF.